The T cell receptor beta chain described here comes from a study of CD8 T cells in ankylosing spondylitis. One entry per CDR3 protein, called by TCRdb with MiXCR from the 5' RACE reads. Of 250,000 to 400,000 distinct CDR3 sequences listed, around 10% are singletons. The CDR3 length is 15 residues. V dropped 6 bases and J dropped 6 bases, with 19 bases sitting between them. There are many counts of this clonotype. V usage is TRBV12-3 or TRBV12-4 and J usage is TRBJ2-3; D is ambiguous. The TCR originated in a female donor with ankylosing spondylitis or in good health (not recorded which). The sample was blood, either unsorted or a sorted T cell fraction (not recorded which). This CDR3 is CASSTRERSEDTQYF. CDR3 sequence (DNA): TGTGCCAGCAGCACAAGAGAGAGATCGGAGGATACGCAGTATTTT.